The following is a T cell receptor (beta chain) sequence with its context. Some clones are missing from TCRdb's copy, which holds only in-frame ones; the method was immunoSEQ multiplex PCR. Here the sample spans about 130,000 clones, 86% being singletons. Trimming took off 6 bases at V and 2 bases at J, with 13 bases between the two ends. The V gene's germline CDR1 is SNHLY and CDR2 FYNNEI. This CDR3 region has 15 residues. The data were taken from a study of blood T cell repertoires in COVID-19. The chain has TRBV2 and TRBJ2-2, with D perhaps matching TRBD2 (6 bases). The receptor's source is a woman between 45 and 60 years old who had recovered from COVID-19. Sequenced: PBMCs or T cells enriched from blood (not recorded which). The CDR3 coding sequence is TGTGCCAGCAGGGAGGGCGGGTTTAACACCGGGGAGCTGTTTTTT. Its protein product is CASREGGFNTGELFF.